What follows are 2 T cell receptor beta chains derived from one specimen sequenced in a study of blood T cell repertoires in COVID-19. Some clones are missing from TCRdb's copy, which holds only in-frame ones; the method was immunoSEQ multiplex PCR. The sample has roughly 230,000 clones; around four fifths are singletons. Sequencing input: peripheral blood. The receptors were sampled from a man between 50 and 59 years old with acute or convalescent COVID-19.

V usage is TRBV6-5 and J usage is TRBJ1-6; no clear D. Trimming removed 10 bases from V and 0 bases from J, with 10 bases in between. Germline assignment: CDR1 MNHEY and CDR2 SVGAGI. The CDR3 has 14 amino acids. DNA for the CDR3: TGTGCCATCTCGAGGAGCTCCTATAATTCACCCCTCCACTTT. It is translated as CAISRSSYNSPLHF.

The chain is built from TRBV24-1 and TRBJ2-5; D ambiguous. This CDR3 comprises 16 residues. From germline, CDR1 is KGHDR and CDR2 SFDVKD. Trimming pared 4 bases from V and 4 bases from J, leaving 18 bases between. CDR3 residues: CATSDKKYAERETQYF. In nucleotides, the CDR3 is TGTGCCACCAGTGACAAGAAGTACGCGGAGCGAGAGACCCAGTACTTC.